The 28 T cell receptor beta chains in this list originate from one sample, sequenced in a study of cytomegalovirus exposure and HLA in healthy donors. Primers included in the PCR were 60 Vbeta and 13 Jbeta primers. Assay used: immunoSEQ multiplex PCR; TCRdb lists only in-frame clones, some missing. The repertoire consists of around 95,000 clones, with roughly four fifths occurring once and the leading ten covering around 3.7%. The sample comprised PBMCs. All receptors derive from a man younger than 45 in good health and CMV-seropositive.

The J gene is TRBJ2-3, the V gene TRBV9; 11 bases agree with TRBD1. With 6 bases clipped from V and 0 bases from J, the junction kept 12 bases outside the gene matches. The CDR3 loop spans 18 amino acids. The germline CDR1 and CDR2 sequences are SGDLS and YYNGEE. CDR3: CASTEGTGGLSSTDTQYF. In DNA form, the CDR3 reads TGTGCCAGCACCGAGGGGACAGGGGGGCTGTCTAGCACAGATACGCAGTATTTT.

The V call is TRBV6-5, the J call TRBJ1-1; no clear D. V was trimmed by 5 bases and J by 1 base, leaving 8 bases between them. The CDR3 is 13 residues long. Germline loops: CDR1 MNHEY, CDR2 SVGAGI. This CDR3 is CASSVNTNTEAFF. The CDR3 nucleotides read TGTGCCAGCAGTGTCAACACGAACACTGAAGCTTTCTTT.

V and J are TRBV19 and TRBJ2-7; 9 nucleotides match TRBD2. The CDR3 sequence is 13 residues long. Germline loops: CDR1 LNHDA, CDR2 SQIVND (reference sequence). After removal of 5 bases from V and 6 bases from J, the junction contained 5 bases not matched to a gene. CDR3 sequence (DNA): TGTGCCAGTAGTGTTAGCGGGAGCGGCGAGCAGTACTTC. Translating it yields CASSVSGSGEQYF. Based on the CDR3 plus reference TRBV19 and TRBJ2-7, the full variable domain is DGGITQSPKYLFRKEGQNVTLSCEQNLNHDAMYWYRQDPGQGLRLIYYSQIVNDFQKGDIAEGYSVSREKKESFPLTVTSAQKNPTAFYLCASSVSGSGEQYFGPGTRLTVT.

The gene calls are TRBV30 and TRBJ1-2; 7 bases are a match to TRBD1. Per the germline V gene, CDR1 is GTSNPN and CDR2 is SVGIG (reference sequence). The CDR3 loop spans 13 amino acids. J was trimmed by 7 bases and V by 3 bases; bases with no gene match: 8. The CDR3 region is CAWSGGGSSGYTF. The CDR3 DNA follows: TGTGCCTGGAGCGGAGGGGGCTCGAGTGGCTACACCTTC.

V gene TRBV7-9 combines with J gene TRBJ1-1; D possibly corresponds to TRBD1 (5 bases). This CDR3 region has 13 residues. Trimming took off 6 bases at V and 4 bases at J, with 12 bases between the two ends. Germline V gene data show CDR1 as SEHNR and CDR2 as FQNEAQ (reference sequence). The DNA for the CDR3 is TGTGCCAGCAGGGAGGTGGGGGGCACTGAAGCTTTCTTT. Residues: CASREVGGTEAFF. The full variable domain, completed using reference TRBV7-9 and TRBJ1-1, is DTGVSQNPRHKITKRGQNVTFRCDPISEHNRLYWYRQTLGQGPEFLTYFQNEAQLEKSRLLSDRFSAERPKGSFSTLEIQRTEQGDSAMYLCASREVGGTEAFFGQGTRLTVV.

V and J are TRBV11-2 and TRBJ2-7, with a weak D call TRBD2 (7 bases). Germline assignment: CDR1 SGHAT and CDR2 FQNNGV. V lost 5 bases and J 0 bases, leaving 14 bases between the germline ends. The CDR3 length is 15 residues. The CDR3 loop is CASSPVGGASYEQYF. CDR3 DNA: TGTGCCAGCAGCCCGGTTGGGGGGGCCTCCTACGAGCAGTACTTC.

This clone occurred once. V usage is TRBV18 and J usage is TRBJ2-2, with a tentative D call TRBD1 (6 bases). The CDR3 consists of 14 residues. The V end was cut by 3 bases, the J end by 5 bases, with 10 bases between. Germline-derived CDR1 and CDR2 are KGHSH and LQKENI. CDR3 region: CASSPQGRTGELFF. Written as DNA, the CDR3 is TGTGCCAGCTCACCTCAGGGGAGAACCGGGGAGCTGTTTTTT.

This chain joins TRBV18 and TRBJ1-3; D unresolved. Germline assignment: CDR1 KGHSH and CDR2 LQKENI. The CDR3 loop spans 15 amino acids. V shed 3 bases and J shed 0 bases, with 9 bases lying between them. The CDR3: CASSPLGSSGNTIYF. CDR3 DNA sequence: TGTGCCAGCTCACCCCTGGGCAGCTCTGGAAACACCATATATTTT.

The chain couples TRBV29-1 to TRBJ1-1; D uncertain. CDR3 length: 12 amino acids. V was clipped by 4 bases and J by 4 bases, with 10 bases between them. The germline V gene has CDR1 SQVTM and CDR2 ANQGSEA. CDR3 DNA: TGCAGCGTTGTCCGAGGAACCACTGAAGCTTTCTTT. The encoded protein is CSVVRGTTEAFF. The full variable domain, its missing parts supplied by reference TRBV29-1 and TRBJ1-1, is SAVISQKPSRDICQRGTSLTIQCQVDSQVTMMFWYRQQPGQSLTLIATANQGSEATYESGFVIDKFPISRPNLTFSTLTVSNMSPEDSSIYLCSVVRGTTEAFFGQGTRLTVV.

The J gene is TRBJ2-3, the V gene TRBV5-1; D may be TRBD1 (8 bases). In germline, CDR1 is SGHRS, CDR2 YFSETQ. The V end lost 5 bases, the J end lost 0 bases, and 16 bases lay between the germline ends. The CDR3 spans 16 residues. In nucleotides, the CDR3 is TGCGCCAGCAGTCGGACAGGGAGGGTTAGCACAGATACGCAGTATTTT. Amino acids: CASSRTGRVSTDTQYF.

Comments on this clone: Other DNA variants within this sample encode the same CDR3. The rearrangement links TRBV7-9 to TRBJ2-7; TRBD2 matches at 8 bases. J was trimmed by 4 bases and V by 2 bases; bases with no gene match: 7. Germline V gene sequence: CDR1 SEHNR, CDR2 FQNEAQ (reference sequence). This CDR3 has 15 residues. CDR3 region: CASSLNSGMRYEQYF. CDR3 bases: TGTGCCAGCAGCTTAAATAGCGGGATGAGGTACGAGCAGTACTTC.

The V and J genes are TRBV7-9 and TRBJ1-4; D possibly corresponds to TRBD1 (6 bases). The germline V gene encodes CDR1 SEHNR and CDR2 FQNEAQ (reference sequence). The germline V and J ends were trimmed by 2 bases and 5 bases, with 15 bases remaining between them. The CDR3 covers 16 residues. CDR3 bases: TGTGCCAGCAGCTTAACAGGGACGGGGTTAAATGAAAAACTGTTTTTT. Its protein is CASSLTGTGLNEKLFF.

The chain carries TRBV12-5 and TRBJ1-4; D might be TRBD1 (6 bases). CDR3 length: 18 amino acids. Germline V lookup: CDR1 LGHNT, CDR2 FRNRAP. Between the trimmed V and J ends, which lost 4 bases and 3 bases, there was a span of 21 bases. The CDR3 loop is CASGSRGQGKEANEKLFF. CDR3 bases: TGTGCTAGTGGTTCCCGCGGGCAGGGGAAGGAAGCTAATGAAAAACTGTTTTTT.

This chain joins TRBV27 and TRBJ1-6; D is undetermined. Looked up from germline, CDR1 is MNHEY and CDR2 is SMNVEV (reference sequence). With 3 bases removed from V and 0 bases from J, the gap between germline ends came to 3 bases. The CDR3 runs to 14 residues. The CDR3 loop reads CASSFSSYNSPLHF. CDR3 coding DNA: TGTGCCAGCAGTTTTAGCTCCTATAATTCACCCCTCCACTTT.

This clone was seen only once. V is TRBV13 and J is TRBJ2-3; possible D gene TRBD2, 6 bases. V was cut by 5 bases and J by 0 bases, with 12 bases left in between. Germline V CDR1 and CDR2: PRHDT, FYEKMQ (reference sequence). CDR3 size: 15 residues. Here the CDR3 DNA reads TGTGCCAGCAGCCGTGGGGGGAGAAGCACAGATACGCAGTATTTT. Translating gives CASSRGGRSTDTQYF. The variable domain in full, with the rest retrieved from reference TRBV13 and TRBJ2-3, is AAGVIQSPRHLIKEKRETATLKCYPIPRHDTVYWYQQGPGQDPQFLISFYEKMQSDKGSIPDRFSAQQFSDYHSELNMSSLELGDSALYFCASSRGGRSTDTQYFGPGTRLTVL.

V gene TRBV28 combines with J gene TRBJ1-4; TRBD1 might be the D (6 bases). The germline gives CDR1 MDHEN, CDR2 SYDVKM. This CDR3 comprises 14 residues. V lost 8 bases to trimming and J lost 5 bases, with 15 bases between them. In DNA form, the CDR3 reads TGTGCCAGCTCGGTCCAGGGGATAAATGAAAAACTGTTTTTT. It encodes CASSVQGINEKLFF.

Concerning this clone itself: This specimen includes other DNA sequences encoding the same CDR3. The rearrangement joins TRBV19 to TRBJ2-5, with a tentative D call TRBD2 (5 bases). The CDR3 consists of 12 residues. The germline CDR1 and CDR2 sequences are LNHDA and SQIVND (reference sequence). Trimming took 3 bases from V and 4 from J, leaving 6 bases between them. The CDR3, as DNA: TGTGCCAGTAGTATTGGAGGAGAGACCCAGTACTTC. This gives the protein CASSIGGETQYF.

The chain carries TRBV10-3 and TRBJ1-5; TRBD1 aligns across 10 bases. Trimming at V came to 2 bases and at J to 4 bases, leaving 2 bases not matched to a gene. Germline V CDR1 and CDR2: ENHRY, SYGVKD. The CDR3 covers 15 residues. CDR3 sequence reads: CAISEGTGDNQPQHF. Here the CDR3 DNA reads TGTGCCATCAGTGAGGGGACAGGGGATAATCAGCCCCAGCATTTT.

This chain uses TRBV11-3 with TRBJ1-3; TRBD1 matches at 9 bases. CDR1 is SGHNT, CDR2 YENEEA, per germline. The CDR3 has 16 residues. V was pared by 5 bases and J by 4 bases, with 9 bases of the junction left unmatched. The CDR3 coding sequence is TGTGCCAGCAGCCCGGGACAGGGCCGGATGGGAAACACCATATATTTT. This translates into CASSPGQGRMGNTIYF. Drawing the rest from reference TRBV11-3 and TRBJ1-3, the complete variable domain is EAGVVQSPRYKIIEKKQPVAFWCNPISGHNTLYWYLQNLGQGPELLIRYENEEAVDDSQLPKDRFSAERLKGVDSTLKIQPAELGDSAVYLCASSPGQGRMGNTIYFGEGSWLTVV.

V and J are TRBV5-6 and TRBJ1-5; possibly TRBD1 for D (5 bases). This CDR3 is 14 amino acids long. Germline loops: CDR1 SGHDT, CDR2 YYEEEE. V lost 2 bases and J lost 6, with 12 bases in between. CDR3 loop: CASSFSGGGQPQHF. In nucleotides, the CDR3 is TGTGCCAGCAGCTTCTCCGGCGGGGGTCAGCCCCAGCATTTT.

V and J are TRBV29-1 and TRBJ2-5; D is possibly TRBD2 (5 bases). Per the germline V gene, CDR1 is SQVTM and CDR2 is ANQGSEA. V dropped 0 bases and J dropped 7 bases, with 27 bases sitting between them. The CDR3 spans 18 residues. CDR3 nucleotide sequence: TGCAGCGTTGAAGATCTTATGCGGCTAGCCCTCGGCGGTAGGACCCAGTACTTC. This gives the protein CSVEDLMRLALGGRTQYF.

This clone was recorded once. CDR3 bases: TGTGCCTGGAGGGTTACAGGGGGGGGAAACATTCAGTACTTC. As protein: CAWRVTGGGNIQYF. The chain combines TRBV30 with TRBJ2-4; the D gene is possibly TRBD1 (8 bases). V was cut by 3 bases and J by 6 bases, with 15 bases left in between. Germline V gene sequence: CDR1 GTSNPN, CDR2 SVGIG (reference sequence). This CDR3 has 14 amino acids.

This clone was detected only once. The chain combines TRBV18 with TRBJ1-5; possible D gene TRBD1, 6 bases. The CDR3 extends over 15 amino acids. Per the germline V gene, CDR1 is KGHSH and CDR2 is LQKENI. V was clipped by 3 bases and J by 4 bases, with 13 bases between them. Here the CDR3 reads CASSPNTGYNQPQHF. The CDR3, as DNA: TGTGCCAGCTCACCGAATACAGGGTATAATCAGCCCCAGCATTTT.

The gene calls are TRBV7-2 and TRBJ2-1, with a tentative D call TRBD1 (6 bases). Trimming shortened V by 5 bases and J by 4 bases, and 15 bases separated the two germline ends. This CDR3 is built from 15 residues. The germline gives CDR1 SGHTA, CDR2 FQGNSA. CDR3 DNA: TGTGCCAGCAGCCGACTGGCCCAGGGGTACAATGAGCAGTTCTTC. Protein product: CASSRLAQGYNEQFF.

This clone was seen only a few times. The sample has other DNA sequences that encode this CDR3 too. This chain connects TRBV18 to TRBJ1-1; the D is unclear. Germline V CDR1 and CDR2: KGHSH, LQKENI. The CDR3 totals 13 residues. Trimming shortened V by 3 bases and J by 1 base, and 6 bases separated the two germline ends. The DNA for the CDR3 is TGTGCCAGCTCACCGGGCAAGAACACTGAAGCTTTCTTT. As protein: CASSPGKNTEAFF.

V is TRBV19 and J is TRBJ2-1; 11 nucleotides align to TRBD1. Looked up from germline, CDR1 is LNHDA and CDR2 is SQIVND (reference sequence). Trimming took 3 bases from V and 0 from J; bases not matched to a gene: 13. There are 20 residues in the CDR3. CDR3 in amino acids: CASSIPVPRDRGSSYNEQFF. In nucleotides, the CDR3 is TGTGCCAGTAGTATCCCCGTCCCCCGGGACAGGGGGTCCTCCTACAATGAGCAGTTCTTC.

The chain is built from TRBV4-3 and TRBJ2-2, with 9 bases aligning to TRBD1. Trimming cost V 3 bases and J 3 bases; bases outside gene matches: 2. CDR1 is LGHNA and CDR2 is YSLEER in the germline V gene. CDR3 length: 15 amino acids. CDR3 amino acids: CASSQGTGYTGELFF. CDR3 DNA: TGCGCCAGCAGCCAGGGGACAGGGTACACCGGGGAGCTGTTTTTT.

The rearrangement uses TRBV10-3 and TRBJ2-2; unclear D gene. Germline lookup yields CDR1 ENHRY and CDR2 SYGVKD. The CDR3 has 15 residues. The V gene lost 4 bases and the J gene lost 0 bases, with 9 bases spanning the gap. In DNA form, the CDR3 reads TGTGCCATCAGTGGGGCCCTCGCGAACACCGGGGAGCTGTTTTTT. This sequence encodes CAISGALANTGELFF.